This T cell receptor (beta chain) was sequenced for a study of shared clonotypes between healthy human individuals. CDR1 is MDHEN, CDR2 SYDVKM, per germline. With 5 bases clipped from V and 3 bases from J, the junction kept 9 bases outside the gene matches. The CDR3 is made up of 15 amino acids. The assay was run at deep level. Using immunoSEQ multiplex PCR, the repertoire was profiled, and TCRdb retains in-frame clones only, with some absent. The sample holds approximately 1.5 million clones, 98% seen once. This clonotype originated in a man aged 25 to 40 in good health. The sample consisted of naive CD4+ T cells sorted from blood. Sample subset: CD45RA+ positively selected. The V gene is TRBV28, the J gene TRBJ1-2; 7 positions match TRBD1. In DNA, the CDR3 is TGTGCCAGCAGTCTCACCTTAGGGACAGACTATGGCTACACCTTC. This translates into CASSLTLGTDYGYTF.